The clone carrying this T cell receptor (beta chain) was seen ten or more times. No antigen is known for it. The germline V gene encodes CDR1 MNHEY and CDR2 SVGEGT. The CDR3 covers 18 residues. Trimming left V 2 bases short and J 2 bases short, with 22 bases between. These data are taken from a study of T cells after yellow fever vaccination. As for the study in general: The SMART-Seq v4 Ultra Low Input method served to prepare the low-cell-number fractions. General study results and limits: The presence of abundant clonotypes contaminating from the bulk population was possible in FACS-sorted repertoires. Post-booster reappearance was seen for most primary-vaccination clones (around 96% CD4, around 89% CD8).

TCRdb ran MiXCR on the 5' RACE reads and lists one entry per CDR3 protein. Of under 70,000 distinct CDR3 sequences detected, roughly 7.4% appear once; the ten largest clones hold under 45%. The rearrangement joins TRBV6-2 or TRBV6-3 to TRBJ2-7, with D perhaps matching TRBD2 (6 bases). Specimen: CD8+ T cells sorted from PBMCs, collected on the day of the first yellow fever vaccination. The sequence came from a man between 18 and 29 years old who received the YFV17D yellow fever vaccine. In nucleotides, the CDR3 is TGTGCCAGCAGTTACCCCAACCTCGGCGGGGATTATACCTACGAGCAGTACTTC. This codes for CASSYPNLGGDYTYEQYF.